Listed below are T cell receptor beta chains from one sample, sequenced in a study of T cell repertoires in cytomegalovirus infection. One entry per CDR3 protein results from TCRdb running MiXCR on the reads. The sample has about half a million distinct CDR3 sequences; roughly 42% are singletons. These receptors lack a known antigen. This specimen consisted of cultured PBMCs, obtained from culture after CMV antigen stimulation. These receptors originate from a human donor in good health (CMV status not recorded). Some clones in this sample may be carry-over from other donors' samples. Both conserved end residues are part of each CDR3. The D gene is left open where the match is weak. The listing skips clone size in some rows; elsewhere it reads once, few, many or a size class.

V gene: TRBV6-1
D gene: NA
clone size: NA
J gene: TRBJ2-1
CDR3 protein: CASSEFSSSYNEQFF
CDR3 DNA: TGTGCCAGCAGTGAATTTTCTAGCTCCTACAATGAGCAGTTCTTC

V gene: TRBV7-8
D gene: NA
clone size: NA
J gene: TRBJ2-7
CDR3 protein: CASSLKRLQVDEQYF
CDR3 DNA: TGTGCCAGCAGCTTAAAGAGGTTGCAGGTCGACGAGCAGTACTTC

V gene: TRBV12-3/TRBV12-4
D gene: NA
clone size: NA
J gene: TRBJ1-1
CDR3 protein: CASSFNMVNTEAFF
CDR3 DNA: TGTGCCAGCAGTTTCAATATGGTGAACACTGAAGCTTTCTTT

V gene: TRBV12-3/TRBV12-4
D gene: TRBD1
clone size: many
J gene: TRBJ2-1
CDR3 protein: CASSFGQGVYNEQFF
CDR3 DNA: TGTGCCAGCAGTTTTGGACAGGGGGTCTACAATGAGCAGTTCTTC

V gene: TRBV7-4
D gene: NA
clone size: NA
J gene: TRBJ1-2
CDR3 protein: CASSLKALYGYTF
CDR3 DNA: TGTGCCAGCAGCTTAAAAGCCCTATATGGCTACACCTTC

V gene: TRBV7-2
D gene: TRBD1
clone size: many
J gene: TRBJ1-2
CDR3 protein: CASSSGQAYGYTF
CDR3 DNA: TGTGCCAGCAGCTCTGGACAGGCCTATGGCTACACCTTC

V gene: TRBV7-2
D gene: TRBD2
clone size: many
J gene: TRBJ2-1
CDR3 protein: CASSDRGTSDNEQFF
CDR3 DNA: TGTGCCAGCAGTGACCGCGGGACTAGCGACAATGAGCAGTTCTTC

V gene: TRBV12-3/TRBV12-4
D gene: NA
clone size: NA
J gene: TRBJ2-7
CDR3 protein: CASSQMSGPSYEQYF
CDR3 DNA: TGTGCCAGCAGCCAGATGTCGGGACCCTCCTACGAGCAGTACTTC

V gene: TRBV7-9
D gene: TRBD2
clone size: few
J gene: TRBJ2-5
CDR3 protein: CAMDGLAGKTQYF
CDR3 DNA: TGTGCCATGGATGGACTAGCCGGGAAGACCCAGTACTTC

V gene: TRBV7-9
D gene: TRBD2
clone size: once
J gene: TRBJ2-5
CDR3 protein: CASSPSAGAGGQETQYF
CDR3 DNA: TGTGCCAGCAGCCCCTCGGCTGGGGCGGGGGGGCAAGAGACCCAGTACTTC

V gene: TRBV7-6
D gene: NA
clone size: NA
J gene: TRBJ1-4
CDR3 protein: CASSYDGEKLFF
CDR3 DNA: TGTGCCAGCAGCTACGATGGGGAAAAACTGTTTTTT

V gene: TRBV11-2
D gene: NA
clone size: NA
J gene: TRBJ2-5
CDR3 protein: CASSSDSSKNQETQYF
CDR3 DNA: TGTGCCAGCAGCTCAGACAGTAGTAAGAACCAAGAGACCCAGTACTTC

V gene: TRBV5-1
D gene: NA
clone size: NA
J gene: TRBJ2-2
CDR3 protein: CASSLTGPVHSGELFF
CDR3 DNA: TGCGCCAGCAGCTTGACCGGGCCAGTTCATAGCGGGGAGCTGTTTTTT

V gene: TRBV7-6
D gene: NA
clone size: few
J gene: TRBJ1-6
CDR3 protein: CASSSDSPLHF
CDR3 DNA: TGTGCCAGCAGCTCAGATTCACCCCTCCACTTT

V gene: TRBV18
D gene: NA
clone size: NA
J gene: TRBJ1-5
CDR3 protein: CASSPGAGSNQPQHF
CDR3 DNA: TGTGCCAGCTCGCCCGGGGCAGGGTCCAATCAGCCCCAGCATTTT

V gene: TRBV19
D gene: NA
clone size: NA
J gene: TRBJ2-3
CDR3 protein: CASSNRDVADTQYF
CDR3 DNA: TGTGCCAGTAGTAACCGGGACGTGGCAGATACGCAGTATTTT

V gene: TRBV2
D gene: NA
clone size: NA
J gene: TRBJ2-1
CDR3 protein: CASTHPDGEQFF
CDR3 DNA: TGTGCCAGCACCCACCCCGATGGTGAGCAGTTCTTC

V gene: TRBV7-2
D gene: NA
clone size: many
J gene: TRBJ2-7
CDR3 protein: CASSLDHRGRAHF
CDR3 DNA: TGTGCCAGCAGCTTAGATCATCGGGGTCGCGCGCACTTC

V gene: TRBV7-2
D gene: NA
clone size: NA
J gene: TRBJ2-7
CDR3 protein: CASSFGPGVPYEQYF
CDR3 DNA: TGTGCCAGCAGCTTCGGACCGGGAGTTCCATACGAGCAGTACTTC

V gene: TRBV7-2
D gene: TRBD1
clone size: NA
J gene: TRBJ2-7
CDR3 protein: CASSYDRVVGEQYF
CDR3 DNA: TGTGCCAGCAGTTACGACAGGGTAGTCGGCGAGCAGTACTTC

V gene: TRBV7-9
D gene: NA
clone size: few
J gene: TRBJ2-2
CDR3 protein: CASSLQGNTGELFF
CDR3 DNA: TGTGCCAGCAGCTTACAGGGAAACACCGGGGAGCTGTTTTTT

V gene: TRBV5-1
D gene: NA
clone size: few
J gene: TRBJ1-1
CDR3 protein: CASSLAGTENTEAFF
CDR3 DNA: TGCGCCAGCAGCTTGGCAGGGACGGAGAACACTGAAGCTTTCTTT

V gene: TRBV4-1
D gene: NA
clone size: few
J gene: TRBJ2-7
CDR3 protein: CASSGRAGLWDEQYF
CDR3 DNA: TGCGCCAGCAGCGGAAGGGCAGGCCTTTGGGACGAGCAGTACTTC

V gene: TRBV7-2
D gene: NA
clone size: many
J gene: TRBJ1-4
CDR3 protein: CASSSRGRGTEKLFF
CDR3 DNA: TGTGCCAGCAGCTCGCGGGGGCGGGGGACTGAAAAACTGTTTTTT

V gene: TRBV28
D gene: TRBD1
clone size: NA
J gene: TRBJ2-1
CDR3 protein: CASSLEGQRPSQNYNEQFF
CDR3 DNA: TGTGCCAGCAGTTTAGAGGGACAGAGGCCCTCTCAAAACTACAATGAGCAGTTCTTC

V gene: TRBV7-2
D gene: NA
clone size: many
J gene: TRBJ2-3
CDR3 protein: CASSLVAPDTQYF
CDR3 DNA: TGTGCCAGCAGCTTAGTTGCCCCAGATACGCAGTATTTT

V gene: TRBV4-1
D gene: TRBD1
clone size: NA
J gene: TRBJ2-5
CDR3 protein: CASSQEGTGGEETQYF
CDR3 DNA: TGCGCCAGCAGCCAAGAAGGGACAGGGGGAGAGGAGACCCAGTACTTC

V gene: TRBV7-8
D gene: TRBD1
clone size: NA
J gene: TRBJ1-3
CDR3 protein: CASSLIGTEDSGNTIYF
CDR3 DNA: TGTGCCAGCAGCTTAATTGGGACAGAAGACTCTGGAAACACCATATATTTT

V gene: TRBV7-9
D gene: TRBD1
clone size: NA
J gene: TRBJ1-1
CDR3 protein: CASSRTGGTGPTEAFF
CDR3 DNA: TGTGCCAGCAGCCGCACGGGTGGGACAGGGCCAACTGAAGCTTTCTTT

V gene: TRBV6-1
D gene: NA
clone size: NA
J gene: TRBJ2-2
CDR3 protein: CASNPTGATGELFF
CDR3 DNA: TGTGCCAGCAATCCGACAGGAGCCACCGGGGAGCTGTTTTTT

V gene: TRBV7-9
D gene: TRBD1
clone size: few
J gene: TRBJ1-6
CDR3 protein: CASSPRTGYNSPLHF
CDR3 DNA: TGTGCCAGCAGCCCCAGGACAGGATATAATTCACCCCTCCACTTT

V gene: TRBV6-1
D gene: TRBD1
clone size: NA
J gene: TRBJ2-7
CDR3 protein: CASSARGQDSYEQYF
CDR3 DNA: TGTGCCAGCAGCGCTCGGGGACAGGACTCCTACGAGCAGTACTTC

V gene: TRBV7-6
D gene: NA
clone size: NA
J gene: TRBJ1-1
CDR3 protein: CASSPGGEAFF
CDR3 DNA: TGTGCCAGCAGCCCCGGGGGTGAAGCTTTCTTT

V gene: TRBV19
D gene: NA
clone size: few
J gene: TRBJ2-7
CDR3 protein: CASKTLGGYEQYF
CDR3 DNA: TGTGCCAGTAAGACGTTGGGAGGCTACGAGCAGTACTTC

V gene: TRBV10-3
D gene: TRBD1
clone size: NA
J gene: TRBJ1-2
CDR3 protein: CATGQGLNYGYTF
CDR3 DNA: TGTGCCACAGGACAGGGACTGAACTATGGCTACACCTTC

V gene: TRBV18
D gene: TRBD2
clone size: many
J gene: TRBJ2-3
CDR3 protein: CASSPGLAGTDTQYF
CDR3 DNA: TGTGCCAGCAGCCCCGGACTAGCGGGCACAGATACGCAGTATTTT

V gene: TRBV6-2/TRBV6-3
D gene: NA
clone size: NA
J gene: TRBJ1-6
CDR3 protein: CASSYLRADGSPLHF
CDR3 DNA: TGTGCCAGCAGTTACCTGAGGGCAGACGGGTCACCCCTCCACTTT

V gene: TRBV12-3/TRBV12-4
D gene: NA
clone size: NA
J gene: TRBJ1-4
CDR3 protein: CASSQDPGEKLFF
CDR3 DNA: TGTGCCAGCAGTCAGGACCCGGGTGAAAAACTGTTTTTT

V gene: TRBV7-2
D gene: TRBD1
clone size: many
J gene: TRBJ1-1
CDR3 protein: CASSLASGTDAFF
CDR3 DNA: TGTGCCAGCAGCTTAGCTTCCGGGACAGATGCTTTCTTT

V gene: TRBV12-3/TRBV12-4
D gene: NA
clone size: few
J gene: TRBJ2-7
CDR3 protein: CASSPRLVSYEQYF
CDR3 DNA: TGTGCCAGCAGTCCTCGACTAGTCTCCTACGAGCAGTACTTC

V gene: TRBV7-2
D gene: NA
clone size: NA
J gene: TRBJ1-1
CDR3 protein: CASSLGSPNTEAVF
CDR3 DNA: TGTGCCAGCAGCTTAGGCTCCCCCAACACTGAAGCTGTCTTT

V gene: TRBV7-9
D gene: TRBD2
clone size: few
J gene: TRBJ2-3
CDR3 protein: CASSWTASGSPDTQYF
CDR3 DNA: TGTGCCAGCAGCTGGACGGCTAGCGGGAGTCCAGATACGCAGTATTTT

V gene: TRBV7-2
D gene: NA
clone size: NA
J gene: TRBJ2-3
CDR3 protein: CASSLLAGITDTQYF
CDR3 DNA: TGTGCCAGCAGCTTACTGGCGGGGATCACAGATACGCAGTATTTT

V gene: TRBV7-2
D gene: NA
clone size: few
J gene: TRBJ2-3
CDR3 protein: CASSKDFADTQYF
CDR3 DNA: TGTGCCAGCAGCAAGGACTTCGCAGATACGCAGTATTTT

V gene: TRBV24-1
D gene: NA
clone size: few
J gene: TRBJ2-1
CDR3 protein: CATSDDVRTWANEQFF
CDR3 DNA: TGTGCCACCAGTGATGACGTTCGGACCTGGGCGAATGAGCAGTTCTTC

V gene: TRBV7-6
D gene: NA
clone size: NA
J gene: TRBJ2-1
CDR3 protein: CASSLLGGGRDEQFF
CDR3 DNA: TGTGCCAGCAGCTTATTAGGGGGGGGCCGGGATGAGCAGTTCTTC

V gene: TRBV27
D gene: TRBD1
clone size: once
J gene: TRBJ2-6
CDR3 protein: CATSKGTGSLGANVLTF
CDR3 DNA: TGTGCCACCTCCAAGGGGACAGGGTCGTTGGGGGCCAACGTCCTGACTTTC

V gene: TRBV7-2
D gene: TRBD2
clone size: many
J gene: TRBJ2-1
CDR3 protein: CASSLGLASDEQFF
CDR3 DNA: TGTGCCAGCAGCTTAGGACTAGCTTCCGATGAGCAGTTCTTC

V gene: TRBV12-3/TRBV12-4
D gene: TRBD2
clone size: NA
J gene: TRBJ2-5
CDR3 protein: CASSSGTSGLFRTQYF
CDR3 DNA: TGTGCCAGCAGTTCGGGGACTAGCGGGCTCTTTCGGACCCAGTACTTC

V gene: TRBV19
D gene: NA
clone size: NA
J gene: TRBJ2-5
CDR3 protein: CASSMSSETQYF
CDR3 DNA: TGTGCCAGTAGTATGTCTTCAGAGACCCAGTACTTC

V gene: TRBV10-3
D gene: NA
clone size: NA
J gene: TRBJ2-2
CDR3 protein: CAISESAKNTGELFF
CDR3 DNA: TGTGCCATCAGTGAGTCGGCGAAGAACACCGGGGAGCTGTTTTTT

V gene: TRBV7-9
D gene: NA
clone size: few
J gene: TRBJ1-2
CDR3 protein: CAAWAGEDGYTF
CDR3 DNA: TGTGCCGCCTGGGCAGGGGAGGATGGCTACACCTTC

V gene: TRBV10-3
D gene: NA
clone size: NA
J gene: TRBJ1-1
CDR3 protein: CAISAAGLGGTEAFF
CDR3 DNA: TGTGCCATCAGTGCGGCAGGGCTGGGGGGGACTGAAGCTTTCTTT

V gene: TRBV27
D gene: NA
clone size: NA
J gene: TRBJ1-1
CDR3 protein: CASSSLDLNTEAFF
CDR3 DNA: TGTGCCAGCAGTTCTTTAGATCTGAACACTGAAGCTTTCTTT

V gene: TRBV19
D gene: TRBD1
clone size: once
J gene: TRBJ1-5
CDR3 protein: CASGYRGDQPQHF
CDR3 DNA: TGTGCCAGTGGTTACAGGGGTGATCAGCCCCAGCATTTT

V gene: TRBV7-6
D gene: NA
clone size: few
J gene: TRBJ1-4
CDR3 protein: CASSLALTRHNGEKLFF
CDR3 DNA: TGTGCCAGCAGCTTAGCGTTGACACGGCACAACGGTGAAAAACTGTTTTTT

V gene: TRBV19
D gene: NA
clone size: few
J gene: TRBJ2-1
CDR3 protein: CASSIFRDQPYNEQFF
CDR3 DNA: TGTGCCAGTAGTATTTTCCGGGACCAACCCTACAATGAGCAGTTCTTC